This T cell receptor (beta chain) was sequenced during a study of response to subunit inactivated influenza vaccine. From germline, CDR1 is LNHNV and CDR2 YYDKDF (reference sequence). The CDR3 covers 14 residues. MiXCR, applied by TCRdb to the RT-PCR reads, yields one record per CDR3 protein. The sample holds about 570,000 distinct CDR3 sequences, about 11% seen once. With regard to this clonotype: Given a much more abundant clone one base away, this may be a read error.

Separately, the same data were catalogued under a study of T cells expressing NK-cell markers. That work adds: TCR beta libraries carry UMIs added by 5'RACE template switching.

The sample consisted of PBMCs from blood, taken on the day of vaccination. The V and J genes are TRBV15 and TRBJ2-1, with 13 bases aligning to TRBD2. The TCR originated in a man aged 45-60 years who received an inactivated influenza vaccine. The CDR3 nucleotides are TGTGCCACCAGCAGAGAAGTTACTAGCGGGGGGGAGTGCTTC. This encodes CATSREVTSGGECF. Looking up the rest from reference TRBV15 and TRBJ2-1 gives the full variable domain: DAMVIQNPRYQVTQFGKPVTLSCSQTLNHNVMYWYQQKSSQAPKLLFHYYDKDFNNEADTPDNFQSRRPNTSFCFLDIRSPGLGDTAMYLCATSREVTSGGECFGPGTRLTVL.